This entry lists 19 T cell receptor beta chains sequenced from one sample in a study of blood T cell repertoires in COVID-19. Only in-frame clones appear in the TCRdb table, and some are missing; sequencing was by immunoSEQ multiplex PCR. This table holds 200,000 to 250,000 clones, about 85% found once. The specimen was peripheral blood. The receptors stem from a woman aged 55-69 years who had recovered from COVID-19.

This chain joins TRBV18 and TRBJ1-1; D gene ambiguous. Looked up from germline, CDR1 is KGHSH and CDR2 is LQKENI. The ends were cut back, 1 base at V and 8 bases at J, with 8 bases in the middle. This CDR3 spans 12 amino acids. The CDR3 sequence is CASSPQNREAFF. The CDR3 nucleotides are TGTGCCAGCTCACCACAAAACAGAGAAGCTTTCTTT.

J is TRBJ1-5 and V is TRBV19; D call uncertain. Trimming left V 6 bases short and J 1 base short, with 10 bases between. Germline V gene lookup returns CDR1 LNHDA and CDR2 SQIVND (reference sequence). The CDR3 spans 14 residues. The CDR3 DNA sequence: TGTGCCAGTAGGACTTTCGAAAGCAATCAGCCCCAGCATTTT. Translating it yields CASRTFESNQPQHF.

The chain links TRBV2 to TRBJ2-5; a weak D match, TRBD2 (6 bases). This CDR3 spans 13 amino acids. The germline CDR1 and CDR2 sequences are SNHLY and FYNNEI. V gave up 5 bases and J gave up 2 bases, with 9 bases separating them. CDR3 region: CASSYRGQETQYF. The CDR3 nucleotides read TGTGCCAGCAGTTACCGGGGGCAAGAGACCCAGTACTTC.

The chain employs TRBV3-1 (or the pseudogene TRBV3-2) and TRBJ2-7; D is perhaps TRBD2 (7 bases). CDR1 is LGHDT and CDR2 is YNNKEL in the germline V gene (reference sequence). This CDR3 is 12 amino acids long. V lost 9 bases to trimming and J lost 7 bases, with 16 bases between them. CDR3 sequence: CASSAGAREQYF. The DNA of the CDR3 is TGTGCCAGTAGCGCGGGGGCACGGGAGCAGTACTTC.

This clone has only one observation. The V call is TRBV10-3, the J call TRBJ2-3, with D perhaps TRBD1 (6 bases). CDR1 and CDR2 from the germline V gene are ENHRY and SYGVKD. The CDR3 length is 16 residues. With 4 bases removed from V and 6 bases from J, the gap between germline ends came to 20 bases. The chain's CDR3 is CAISGRAGAAGDTQYF. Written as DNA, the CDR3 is TGTGCCATCAGTGGCCGCGCAGGGGCCGCTGGGGATACGCAGTATTTT.

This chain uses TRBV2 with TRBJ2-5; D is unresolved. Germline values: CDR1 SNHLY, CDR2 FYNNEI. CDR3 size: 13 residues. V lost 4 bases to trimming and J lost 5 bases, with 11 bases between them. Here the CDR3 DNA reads TGTGCCAGCAGTGTCTCTGGGCGTGAGACCCAGTACTTC. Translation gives CASSVSGRETQYF.

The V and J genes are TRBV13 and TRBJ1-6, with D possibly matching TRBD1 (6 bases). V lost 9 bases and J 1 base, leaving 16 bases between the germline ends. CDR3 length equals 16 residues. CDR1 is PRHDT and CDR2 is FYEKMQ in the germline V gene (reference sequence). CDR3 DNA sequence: TGTGCCAGTACTATAACAGGGAGATCCTATAATTCACCCCTCCACTTT. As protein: CASTITGRSYNSPLHF.

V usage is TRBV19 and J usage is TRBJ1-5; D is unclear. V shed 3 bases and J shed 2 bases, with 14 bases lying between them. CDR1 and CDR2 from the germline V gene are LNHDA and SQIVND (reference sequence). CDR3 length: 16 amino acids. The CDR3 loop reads CASSIDPRLGNQPQHF. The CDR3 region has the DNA TGTGCCAGTAGTATCGATCCCAGGTTGGGCAATCAGCCCCAGCATTTT.

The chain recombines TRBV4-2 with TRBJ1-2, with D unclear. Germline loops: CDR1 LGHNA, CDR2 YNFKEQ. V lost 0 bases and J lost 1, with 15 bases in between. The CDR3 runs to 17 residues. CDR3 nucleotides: TGTGCCAGCAGCCAAGAGGCCTCTCCCCCTTTTAACTATGGCTACACCTTC. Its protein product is CASSQEASPPFNYGYTF.

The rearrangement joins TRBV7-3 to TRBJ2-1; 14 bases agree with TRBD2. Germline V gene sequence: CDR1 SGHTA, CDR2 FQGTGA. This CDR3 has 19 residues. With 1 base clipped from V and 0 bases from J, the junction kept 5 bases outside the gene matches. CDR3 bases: TGTGCCAGCAGCTTAATCGGACTAGCGGGGGGAGACTCCTACAATGAGCAGTTCTTC. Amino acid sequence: CASSLIGLAGGDSYNEQFF. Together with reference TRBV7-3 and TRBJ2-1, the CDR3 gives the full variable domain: GAGVSQTPSNKVTEKGKYVELRCDPISGHTALYWYRQSLGQGPEFLIYFQGTGAADDSGLPNDRFFAVRPEGSVSTLKIQRTERGDSAVYLCASSLIGLAGGDSYNEQFFGPGTRLTVL.

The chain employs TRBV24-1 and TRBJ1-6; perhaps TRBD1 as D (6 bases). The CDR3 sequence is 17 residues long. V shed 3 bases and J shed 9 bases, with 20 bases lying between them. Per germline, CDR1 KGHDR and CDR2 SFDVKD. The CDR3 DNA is TGTGCCACCAGTGATCCCGGGGGGGGCCCCCTTGGTTCACCCCTCCACTTT. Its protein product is CATSDPGGGPLGSPLHF.

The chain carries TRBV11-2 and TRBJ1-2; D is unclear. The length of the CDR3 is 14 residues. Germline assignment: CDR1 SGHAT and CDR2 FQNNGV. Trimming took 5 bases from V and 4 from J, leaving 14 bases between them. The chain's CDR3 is CASSRLSDGYGYTF. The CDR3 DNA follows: TGTGCCAGCAGCCGCCTAAGCGACGGCTATGGCTACACCTTC.

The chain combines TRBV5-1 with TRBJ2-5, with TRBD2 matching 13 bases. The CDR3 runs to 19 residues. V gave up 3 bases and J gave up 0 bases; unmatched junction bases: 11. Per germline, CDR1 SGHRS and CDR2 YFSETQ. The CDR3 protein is CASSSGRPGLAGDQETQYF. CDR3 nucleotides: TGCGCCAGCAGCTCCGGTAGGCCCGGACTAGCGGGGGACCAAGAGACCCAGTACTTC.

In DNA, the CDR3 is TGTGCCACCAGCAGAGGGGACAGGGGAGAAAAACTGTTTTTT. This encodes CATSRGDRGEKLFF. The V gene is TRBV15, the J gene TRBJ1-4; 10 nucleotides match TRBD1. CDR3 length: 14 residues. Trimming cost V 1 base and J 8 bases; bases outside gene matches: 1. Germline CDR1 reads LNHNV; CDR2 reads YYDKDF (reference sequence).

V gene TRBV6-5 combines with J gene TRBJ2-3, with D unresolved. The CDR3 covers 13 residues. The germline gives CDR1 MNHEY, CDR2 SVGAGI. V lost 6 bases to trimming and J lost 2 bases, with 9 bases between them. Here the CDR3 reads CASSAVVTDTQYF. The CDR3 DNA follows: TGTGCCAGCAGCGCAGTGGTCACAGATACGCAGTATTTT.

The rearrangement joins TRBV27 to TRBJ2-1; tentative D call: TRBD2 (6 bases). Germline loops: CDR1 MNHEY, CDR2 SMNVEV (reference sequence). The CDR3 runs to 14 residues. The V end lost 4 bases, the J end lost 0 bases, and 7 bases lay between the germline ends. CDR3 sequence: CASSSGGSYNEQFF. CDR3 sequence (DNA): TGTGCCAGCAGTTCCGGGGGCTCCTACAATGAGCAGTTCTTC.

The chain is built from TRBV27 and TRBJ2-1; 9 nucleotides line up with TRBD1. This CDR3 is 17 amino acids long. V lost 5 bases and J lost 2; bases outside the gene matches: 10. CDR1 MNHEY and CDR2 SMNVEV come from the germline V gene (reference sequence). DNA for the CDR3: TGTGCCAGCAGTCCATTAGGGAGGACAGGGGCCTACAATGAGCAGTTCTTC. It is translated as CASSPLGRTGAYNEQFF.

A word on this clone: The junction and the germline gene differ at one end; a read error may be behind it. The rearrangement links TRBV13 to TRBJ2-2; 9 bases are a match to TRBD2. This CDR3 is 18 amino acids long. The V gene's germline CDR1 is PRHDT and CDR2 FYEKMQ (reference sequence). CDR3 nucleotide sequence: TGTGCCAGCAACTTAAGAGGCGGGGGGGCCCGACACACCGGGGAGCTGTTTTTT. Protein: CASNLRGGGARHTGELFF. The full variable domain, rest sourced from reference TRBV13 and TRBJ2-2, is AAGVIQSPRHLIKEKRETATLKCYPIPRHDTVYWYQQGPGQDPQFLISFYEKMQSDKGSIPDRFSAQQFSDYHSELNMSSLELGDSALYFCASNLRGGGARHTGELFFGEGSRLTVL.

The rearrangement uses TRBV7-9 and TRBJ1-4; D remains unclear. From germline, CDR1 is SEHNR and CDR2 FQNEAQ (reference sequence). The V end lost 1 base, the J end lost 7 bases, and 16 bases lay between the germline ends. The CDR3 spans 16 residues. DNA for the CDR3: TGTGCCAGCAGCTTAGGCGGCGCGCGTGGGAGTGAAAAACTGTTTTTT. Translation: CASSLGGARGSEKLFF.